The clone carrying this T cell receptor (beta chain) was seen only a few times. The antigen is unknown. Treatment reported: oral pan-JAK inhibitor, 5-10 mg twice daily. The data belong to a study of CD8+ T cells in alopecia areata. About the study: Treated individuals took tofacitinib by mouth, 5 to 10 mg twice daily. General study results and limits: Persistence during tofacitinib was seen for many expanded lesional clones in scalp and blood.

Germline V gene lookup returns CDR1 ENHRY and CDR2 SYGVKD. This CDR3 is 12 amino acids long. The V end was cut by 2 bases, the J end by 10 bases, with 9 bases between. Following RNA extraction, reverse transcription yielded cDNA that acted as the sequencing template. The table came from immunoSEQ multiplex PCR; TCRdb's copy has only in-frame clones and leaves some out. The table includes some 190,000 clones, 60% detected once. Sequences were derived from CD4+ T cells sorted from blood, sampled at week 24, from a patient treated with tofacitinib. This chain joins TRBV10-3 and TRBJ1-3; D is unclear. The TCR originated in a human donor with alopecia areata. The chain's CDR3 is CAISEPTGTIYF. In DNA form, the CDR3 reads TGTGCCATCAGTGAGCCCACTGGGACCATATATTTT.